The 21 T cell receptor beta chains below were found in one sample sequenced in a study of shared clonotypes between healthy human individuals. Libraries were prepared by immunoSEQ multiplex PCR; TCRdb keeps only in-frame clonotypes and omits some of them. The repertoire holds roughly 660,000 clones, with 90% as singletons. Sequenced sample: memory CD8+ T cells from PBMCs. Sample subset: CD45RO+ cells pooled with CCR7-negative TemRA cells. These receptors all stem from a man between 18 and 29 years old in good health. Some clones in this sample may be carry-over from other donors' samples.

This clone has a single count. This chain joins TRBV19 and TRBJ1-1, with 10 positions matching TRBD1. Germline lookup yields CDR1 LNHDA and CDR2 SQIVND (reference sequence). V shed 3 bases, J shed 6 bases, and the junction held 7 bases outside the gene matches. CDR3 length equals 15 residues. Written as DNA, the CDR3 is TGTGCCAGTAGTATGAGGACAGGGGGTGGGTCTGAAGCTTTCTTT. The encoded protein is CASSMRTGGGSEAFF.

This clone was recorded only once. This chain uses TRBV6-4 with TRBJ2-2; no definite D call. Germline CDR1 and CDR2: MRHNA and SNTAGT. The CDR3 loop spans 14 amino acids. The V gene lost 4 bases and the J gene lost 1 base, with 7 bases spanning the gap. The DNA of the CDR3 is TGTGCCAGCAGTGGCAGTTTGAACACCGGGGAGCTGTTTTTT. Protein: CASSGSLNTGELFF.

This clone was found a few times. The chain uses TRBV1 and TRBJ2-2; the table's D call, TRBD2, was not checked against the DNA. TRBV1 corresponds to a pseudogene. The CDR3 runs 17 residues. CDR3 amino acids: CTSSYTGAGSDTGELFF. CDR3 nucleotide sequence: TGCACCAGCAGCTATACAGGAGCGGGTAGTGACACCGGGGAGCTGTTTTTT.

This clone showed up just a few times. Here the CDR3 reads CASSPRDTSYEQYF. CDR3 bases: TGTGCCAGCAGCCCACGGGACACGTCCTACGAGCAGTACTTC. The rearrangement links TRBV7-6 to TRBJ2-7; a possible D gene is TRBD1 (6 bases). CDR3 length equals 14 residues. V lost 5 bases, J lost 1 base, and 12 bases lay in between. CDR1 is SGHVS, CDR2 FNYEAQ, per germline.

The V call is TRBV15, the J call TRBJ2-5; D uncertain. The better agreement between TRBJ2-7 and the DNA end casts doubt on the J call. Germline CDR1 and CDR2: LNHNV and YYDKDF (reference sequence). The CDR3 runs 13 residues. The CDR3 DNA reads as TGTGCCACCAGCGCAGGCGGCTCCTACGAGCAGTACTTC. It translates to CATSAGGSYEQYF.

The V and J genes are TRBV5-5 and TRBJ1-1; TRBD1 aligns across 7 bases. J lost 5 bases, V lost 1 base, and 11 bases had no gene match. This CDR3 spans 16 amino acids. Germline V lookup: CDR1 SGHKS, CDR2 YYEKEE (reference sequence). This CDR3 is CASSLRLTGMRTEAFF. The CDR3 DNA sequence: TGTGCCAGCAGCTTGCGGTTGACAGGGATGAGGACTGAAGCTTTCTTT.

The chain uses TRBV28 and TRBJ2-3, with D possibly matching TRBD2 (6 bases). V was pared by 7 bases and J by 0 bases, with 11 bases between. The V gene's germline CDR1 is MDHEN and CDR2 SYDVKM. The CDR3 consists of 14 residues. In nucleotides, the CDR3 is TGTGCCAGCACCAGCGGAGGGAGCACAGATACGCAGTATTTT. Translation gives CASTSGGSTDTQYF.

This clone has only a few counts. The gene calls are TRBV27 and TRBJ2-7, with 12 bases identical to TRBD2. CDR3 length equals 16 residues. V was pared by 2 bases and J by 6 bases, with 8 bases of the junction left unmatched. Germline CDR1 is MNHEY and CDR2 is SMNVEV (reference sequence). CDR3: CASSLILAGGPIEQYF. In DNA form, the CDR3 reads TGTGCCAGCAGTTTAATTCTAGCGGGAGGGCCGATCGAGCAGTACTTC.

This chain connects TRBV11-1 to TRBJ2-5; D gene unclear. Germline-derived CDR1 and CDR2 are SGHAT and FQDESV (reference sequence). The CDR3 length is 13 residues. Trimming left V 4 bases short and J 1 base short, with 7 bases between. The CDR3 here is CASSYRSQETQYF. As DNA, the CDR3 is TGTGCCAGCAGCTATCGTTCCCAAGAGACCCAGTACTTC. Complete variable domain (other parts from reference TRBV11-1 and TRBJ2-5): EAEVAQSPRYKITEKSQAVAFWCDPISGHATLYWYRQILGQGPELLVQFQDESVVDDSQLPKDRFSAERLKGVDSTLKIQPAELGDSAMYLCASSYRSQETQYFGPGTRLLVL.

This chain joins TRBV27 and TRBJ2-2; D perhaps matches TRBD1 (6 bases). Deletions cut 2 bases from V and 4 bases from J, with 17 bases between. CDR1 and CDR2 from the germline V gene are MNHEY and SMNVEV (reference sequence). The CDR3 sequence is 17 residues long. The CDR3 reads CASSLGPPQGTTGELFF. For the CDR3, the DNA is TGTGCCAGCAGTTTAGGGCCCCCACAGGGTACCACCGGGGAGCTGTTTTTT.

The CDR3, as DNA: TGTGCCAGCAGCCTCCGGGCATCTGGTAATGAGCAGTTCTTC. This encodes CASSLRASGNEQFF. This chain connects TRBV27 to TRBJ2-1; D is unresolved. Trimming cost V 6 bases and J 7 bases, with 16 bases left between them. The CDR3 totals 14 residues. The germline V gene has CDR1 MNHEY and CDR2 SMNVEV (reference sequence).

The chain joins TRBV6-5 to TRBJ2-3; the D gene is possibly TRBD2 (6 bases). This CDR3 comprises 14 residues. CDR1 and CDR2 from the germline V gene are MNHEY and SVGAGI. The germline V and J ends were trimmed by 1 base and 5 bases, with 10 bases remaining between them. For the CDR3, the DNA is TGTGCCAGCAGTTACTGGGACTCGAGAGATACGCAGTATTTT. Its protein product is CASSYWDSRDTQYF.

The chain combines TRBV7-9 with TRBJ2-1; no clear D. Germline V gene data show CDR1 as SEHNR and CDR2 as FQNEAQ (reference sequence). The CDR3 is 19 residues long. V lost 5 bases and J 0 bases, leaving 23 bases between the germline ends. The CDR3 coding sequence is TGTGCCAGCAGCGTGACTGGGCGGCCGAAGGCCCGCTCCTACAATGAGCAGTTCTTC. It yields the protein CASSVTGRPKARSYNEQFF.

This chain uses TRBV7-9 with TRBJ2-5, with 7 bases lining up with TRBD1. In germline, CDR1 is SEHNR, CDR2 FQNEAQ (reference sequence). This CDR3 comprises 15 residues. V trimming: 1 base; J trimming: 2 bases; junction bases outside the gene matches: 4. Here the CDR3 DNA reads TGTGCCAGCAGCTTAGTAGGGACAGAGCAAGAGACCCAGTACTTC. Protein product: CASSLVGTEQETQYF.

The genes are TRBV7-9 and TRBJ1-1; D gene uncertain. This CDR3 is built from 13 residues. Trimming stripped 5 bases from V and 8 bases from J, with 15 bases between. Germline V CDR1 and CDR2: SEHNR, FQNEAQ (reference sequence). CDR3 in DNA: TGTGCCAGCAGCATACCCGGATCGACAGAAGCTTTCTTT. Amino acids: CASSIPGSTEAFF.

The chain couples TRBV7-8 to TRBJ2-3; D is unresolved. Trimming shortened V by 0 bases and J by 4 bases, and 11 bases separated the two germline ends. This CDR3 comprises 15 residues. The V gene's germline CDR1 is SGHVS and CDR2 FQNEAQ. CDR3 loop: CASSLAKFFSDTQYF. DNA of the CDR3: TGTGCCAGCAGCTTAGCCAAATTCTTCTCAGATACGCAGTATTTT. The variable domain in full, completed from reference TRBV7-8 and TRBJ2-3, reads GAGVSQSPRYKVAKRGQDVALRCDPISGHVSLFWYQQALGQGPEFLTYFQNEAQLDKSGLPSDRFFAERPEGSVSTLKIQRTQQEDSAVYLCASSLAKFFSDTQYFGPGTRLTVL.

This rearrangement joins TRBV2 to TRBJ1-1; 7 nucleotides match TRBD1. Germline V CDR1 and CDR2: SNHLY, FYNNEI. The CDR3 is made up of 13 amino acids. V lost 3 bases, J lost 5 bases, and 3 bases stayed unmatched. CDR3 nucleotide sequence: TGTGCCAGCAGTGACAGGGGGAGGACTGAAGCTTTCTTT. Encoded protein: CASSDRGRTEAFF.

V is TRBV28 and J is TRBJ1-1; unclear D gene. The CDR3 extends over 13 amino acids. Trimming cost V 6 bases and J 7 bases, with 15 bases left between them. Per germline, CDR1 MDHEN and CDR2 SYDVKM. The CDR3 spells CASSLRTVGEAFF. CDR3 nucleotides: TGTGCCAGCAGCCTCCGGACTGTTGGTGAAGCTTTCTTT.

This rearrangement joins TRBV4-1 to TRBJ2-5; 10 positions agree with TRBD2. The J call may be in error: the DNA end matches TRBJ2-7 better. The CDR3 runs 16 residues. Germline lookup yields CDR1 MGHRA and CDR2 YSYEKL. CDR3 nucleotides: TGCGCCAGCAGCCAAGGACTAGCGGGTCTCTCCTACGAGCAGTACTTC. Translation: CASSQGLAGLSYEQYF.

The V gene is TRBV6-6, the J gene TRBJ2-7, with 7 nucleotides matching TRBD1. With 6 bases clipped from V and 0 bases from J, the junction kept 8 bases outside the gene matches. The CDR3 loop spans 15 amino acids. CDR1 and CDR2 from the germline V gene are MNHNY and SVGAGI (reference sequence). The CDR3 region has the DNA TGTGCCAGCAGACCTCTGACAGGGCCCTCCTACGAGCAGTACTTC. It specifies CASRPLTGPSYEQYF.

V is TRBV5-1 and J is TRBJ1-1, with D perhaps TRBD1 (5 bases). This CDR3 is built from 13 residues. V was cut by 5 bases and J by 1 base, with 9 bases left in between. CDR1 SGHRS and CDR2 YFSETQ come from the germline V gene. CDR3 bases: TGCGCCAGCAGTCAGGGTGGGAACACTGAAGCTTTCTTT. Encoded protein: CASSQGGNTEAFF.